One sample yielded the 21 T cell receptor beta chains listed below, sequenced in a study of response to subunit inactivated influenza vaccine. TCRdb reprocessed the RT-PCR reads with MiXCR, giving one entry per CDR3 protein. The sample records about 800,000 distinct CDR3 sequences, about 20% being singletons. The sequenced sample was PBMCs from blood, obtained roughly 5 days after vaccination. These receptors were obtained from a man in his forties or fifties who received an inactivated influenza vaccine.

This clonotype was counted many times. The J gene is TRBJ1-1, the V gene TRBV5-1; 8 bases match TRBD1. Germline-derived CDR1 and CDR2 are SGHRS and YFSETQ. CDR3 length: 13 amino acids. V trimming: 0 bases; J trimming: 6 bases; junction bases outside the gene matches: 1. The CDR3 region has the DNA TGCGCCAGCAGCTTGGGGGGACAGGCTGAAGCTTTCTTT. It yields the protein CASSLGGQAEAFF.

V gene TRBV7-6 combines with J gene TRBJ2-1; 13 bases fit TRBD2. The V segment lost 5 bases and the J segment 9 bases; nucleotides outside the gene matches: 7. The CDR3 sequence is 15 residues long. Germline CDR1 and CDR2: SGHVS and FNYEAQ. The CDR3 nucleotides read TGTGCCAGCAGCCTAGGACTAGCGGGGGAGACTGAGCAGTTCTTC. It codes for CASSLGLAGETEQFF.

The V call is TRBV7-2, the J call TRBJ2-7; D may be TRBD2 (6 bases). V lost 5 bases and J 4 bases, leaving 15 bases between the germline ends. Germline V lookup: CDR1 SGHTA, CDR2 FQGNSA. The CDR3 runs 14 residues. CDR3 bases: TGTGCCAGCAGCCAACATAGCGGTGGATACGAGCAGTACTTC. This translates into CASSQHSGGYEQYF.

This clonotype was seen only a few times. The CDR3 loop is CSVGESSYNEQFF. The CDR3 DNA reads as TGCAGCGTTGGGGAGAGCTCCTACAATGAGCAGTTCTTC. This chain links TRBV29-1 with TRBJ2-1; D is perhaps TRBD2 (5 bases). CDR1 and CDR2 (germline): SQVTM, ANQGSEA. Trimming cost V 4 bases and J 0 bases, with 7 bases left between them. This CDR3 is built from 13 residues.

This clonotype was counted a few times. The chain has TRBV10-1 and TRBJ2-1; the match to TRBD2 covers 15 bases. J gave up 3 bases and V 1 base, and 4 bases lay outside the gene matches. This CDR3 comprises 18 residues. Per the germline V gene, CDR1 is WNHNN and CDR2 is SYGVQD (reference sequence). CDR3 in DNA: TGCGCCAGCAGTGAGTTCGGGACTAGCGGGGGGATCTACAATGAGCAGTTCTTC. It encodes CASSEFGTSGGIYNEQFF.

Only a few counts were recorded for this clonotype. The chain joins TRBV6-1 to TRBJ2-7, with D perhaps matching TRBD1 (5 bases). CDR3 length equals 13 residues. Between the trimmed V and J ends, which lost 6 bases and 0 bases, there was a span of 9 bases. CDR1 is MNHNS, CDR2 SASEGT, per germline. The CDR3 is CASRADTSYEQYF. The CDR3 region has the DNA TGTGCCAGCAGGGCGGACACCTCCTACGAGCAGTACTTC.

The chain links TRBV12-3 or TRBV12-4 to TRBJ2-1, with a possible D match to TRBD1 (6 bases). The CDR3 contains 12 residues. Deletions cut 5 bases from V and 14 bases from J, with 16 bases between. CDR3 sequence (DNA): TGTGCCAGCAGTCCTTCGGGACATGGGGAGTTCTTC. Translating gives CASSPSGHGEFF.

CDR3 residues: CASSGIRDRGYEQYF. CDR3 nucleotides: TGTGCCAGCAGTGGGATTAGGGACAGGGGATACGAGCAGTACTTC. This chain links TRBV12-3 or TRBV12-4 with TRBJ2-7, with 10 bases matching TRBD1. Germline trimming cut 5 bases from V and 4 bases from J; bases unmatched to any gene: 8. CDR3 length: 15 amino acids.

This clonotype has just a few counts. This chain connects TRBV20-1 to TRBJ2-3; 9 bases are shared with TRBD2. V was clipped by 6 bases and J by 0 bases; unmatched bases: 7. In germline, CDR1 is DFQATT, CDR2 SNEGSKA (reference sequence). The CDR3 covers 15 residues. The CDR3, as DNA: TGCAGTGCCTATGCTAGCGGGGCTAGCACAGATACGCAGTATTTT. Encoded protein: CSAYASGASTDTQYF.

V usage is TRBV12-3 or TRBV12-4 and J usage is TRBJ2-6; 10 bases are shared with TRBD1. J gave up 0 bases and V 5 bases, and 7 bases lay outside the gene matches. The CDR3 loop spans 18 amino acids. The DNA for the CDR3 is TGTGCCAGCAGTCGATACCGGGACAGGGGCTCTGGGGCCAACGTCCTGACTTTC. Translating gives CASSRYRDRGSGANVLTF.

The chain has TRBV18 and TRBJ1-2; D is unclear. Trimming took 1 base from V and 2 from J, leaving 5 bases between them. The CDR3 covers 13 residues. CDR1 and CDR2 (germline): KGHSH, LQKENI. Written as DNA, the CDR3 is TGTGCCAGCTCACCACGGAGAAACTATGGCTACACCTTC. The encoded protein is CASSPRRNYGYTF.

This clonotype was seen a handful of times. The rearrangement links TRBV6-6 to TRBJ1-1; D unclear. V was trimmed by 0 bases and J by 8 bases, leaving 10 bases between them. The length of the CDR3 is 13 residues. Per the germline V gene, CDR1 is MNHNY and CDR2 is SVGAGI (reference sequence). The CDR3 region is CASSYSYSLEAFF. The CDR3 nucleotides are TGTGCCAGCAGTTACTCGTACTCTCTCGAAGCTTTCTTT.

The V and J genes are TRBV5-1 and TRBJ2-1; D might be TRBD1 (6 bases). Trimming shortened V by 0 bases and J by 5 bases, and 9 bases separated the two germline ends. Germline loops: CDR1 SGHRS, CDR2 YFSETQ. This CDR3 spans 14 amino acids. Here the CDR3 DNA reads TGCGCCAGCAGCTTGGACAGGGAAGACAATGAGCAGTTCTTC. This sequence encodes CASSLDREDNEQFF.

Only a few counts were recorded for this clonotype. The gene calls are TRBV29-1 and TRBJ2-1; D could derive from TRBD1 or TRBD2 (5 bases each). Germline V gene lookup returns CDR1 SQVTM and CDR2 ANQGSEA. The germline V and J ends were trimmed by 7 bases and 2 bases, with 9 bases remaining between them. CDR3 length: 12 residues. The CDR3 here is CSDGTAYNEQFF. CDR3 nucleotides: TGCAGCGACGGGACGGCCTACAATGAGCAGTTCTTC.

This clonotype was observed many times. This chain connects TRBV5-1 to TRBJ2-7, with D hard to call. Germline V gene lookup returns CDR1 SGHRS and CDR2 YFSETQ. This CDR3 comprises 12 residues. V was pared by 3 bases and J by 7 bases, with 11 bases between. CDR3 sequence reads: CASSSTRTEQYF. The CDR3 nucleotides read TGCGCCAGCAGCTCGACACGTACAGAGCAGTACTTC.

The rearrangement uses TRBV5-5 and TRBJ1-5; no definite D call. The germline V and J ends were trimmed by 4 bases and 4 bases, with 9 bases remaining between them. Looked up from germline, CDR1 is SGHKS and CDR2 is YYEKEE (reference sequence). The CDR3 loop spans 13 amino acids. The CDR3 sequence: CASSSYTNQPQHF. CDR3 DNA: TGTGCCAGCAGCAGCTACACGAATCAGCCCCAGCATTTT.

The chain's CDR3 is CASSPQPAGLYNEQFF. DNA of the CDR3: TGTGCCAGCAGCCCCCAGCCGGCGGGACTCTACAATGAGCAGTTCTTC. J is TRBJ2-1 and V is TRBV4-2, with D perhaps TRBD2 (6 bases). The CDR3 has 16 residues. With 4 bases removed from V and 3 bases from J, the gap between germline ends came to 16 bases. Germline values: CDR1 LGHNA, CDR2 YNFKEQ.

This clonotype was recorded a few times. The CDR3 is CASSFHPTSMNTEAFF. The CDR3 DNA is TGTGCCAGCAGCTTCCATCCGACTTCTATGAACACTGAAGCTTTCTTT. The chain carries TRBV11-2 and TRBJ1-1, with D unclear. The CDR3 spans 16 residues. From germline, CDR1 is SGHAT and CDR2 FQNNGV. Trimming shortened V by 3 bases and J by 0 bases, and 14 bases separated the two germline ends.

The chain uses TRBV7-9 and TRBJ1-2; TRBD1 aligns across 8 bases. The CDR3 is 15 amino acids. CDR1 and CDR2 from the germline V gene are SEHNR and FQNEAQ (reference sequence). Trimming took 2 bases from V and 5 from J; bases not matched to a gene: 7. CDR3 protein: CASSLTGTGAYGYTF. CDR3 DNA sequence: TGTGCCAGCAGCTTAACCGGGACAGGCGCTTATGGCTACACCTTC.

V and J are TRBV6-6 and TRBJ1-4; unclear D gene. The CDR3 contains 12 residues. Germline V CDR1 and CDR2: MNHNY, SVGAGI (reference sequence). Trimming left V 5 bases short and J 13 bases short, with 14 bases between. As DNA, the CDR3 is TGTGCCAGCAGTCATCCTTTTCGGGGACTGTTTTTT. Amino acids: CASSHPFRGLFF.

This chain uses TRBV4-1 with TRBJ2-7; 7 bases map to TRBD1. V lost 4 bases to trimming and J lost 1 base; unmatched junction nucleotides: 7. Germline lookup yields CDR1 MGHRA and CDR2 YSYEKL. The CDR3 loop spans 15 amino acids. The CDR3 nucleotides read TGCGCCAGCAGCCGGACCGGGACAGCTTCCTACGAGCAGTACTTC. Translating gives CASSRTGTASYEQYF.